Shown below are 26 T cell receptor beta chains from a single sample sequenced in a study of radiotherapy plus CTLA-4 blockade in lung cancer. Produced via immunoSEQ multiplex PCR; TCRdb's table is partial and in-frame only. The data show tens of thousands of clones, about 88% seen once. Source: peripheral blood, taken from a patient treated with radiotherapy plus ipilimumab. The source of these receptors is a human donor with non-small cell lung cancer whose response to radiotherapy plus ipilimumab could not be evaluated.

The CDR3 here is CAWNFGGASTDTQYF. The CDR3 bases are TGTGCCTGGAACTTCGGGGGGGCTAGCACAGATACGCAGTATTTT. The chain uses TRBV30 and TRBJ2-3, with 8 bases fitting TRBD2. This CDR3 is built from 15 residues. Germline-derived CDR1 and CDR2 are GTSNPN and SVGIG (reference sequence). V gave up 4 bases and J gave up 0 bases; unmatched junction bases: 6.

This clone has just a few counts. The V call is TRBV4-3, the J call TRBJ2-7, with 8 bases aligning to TRBD2. This CDR3 contains 14 residues. V gave up 8 bases and J gave up 5 bases; unmatched junction bases: 11. Germline assignment: CDR1 LGHNA and CDR2 YSLEER. Here the CDR3 reads CASSPRGLGNEQYF. In DNA, the CDR3 is TGCGCCAGCTCTCCCCGGGGACTAGGAAACGAGCAGTACTTC.

The chain has TRBV5-4 and TRBJ2-2, with D maybe TRBD2 (5 bases). Trimming removed 4 bases at V and 4 bases at J, with 11 bases between. Germline V gene lookup returns CDR1 SGHNT and CDR2 YYREEE (reference sequence). The CDR3 is 14 residues long. The CDR3, as DNA: TGTGCCAGCAGCCCTGGGAGTACCACCGGGGAGCTGTTTTTT. Translation: CASSPGSTTGELFF.

The chain carries TRBV2 and TRBJ2-1; 9 positions agree with TRBD2. V shed 4 bases, J shed 6 bases, and the junction held 7 bases outside the gene matches. This CDR3 spans 15 amino acids. Germline V CDR1 and CDR2: SNHLY, FYNNEI. CDR3 region: CASSGGSSGTNEQFF. The CDR3 coding sequence is TGTGCCAGCAGTGGGGGGTCTAGCGGGACCAATGAGCAGTTCTTC.

The rearrangement uses TRBV13 and TRBJ2-7; TRBD1 agrees at 8 bases. With 5 bases clipped from V and 4 bases from J, the junction kept 4 bases outside the gene matches. The CDR3 has 13 residues. Germline CDR1 is PRHDT and CDR2 is FYEKMQ (reference sequence). CDR3: CASSQGAGYEQYF. The DNA of the CDR3 is TGTGCCAGCAGCCAGGGGGCCGGGTACGAGCAGTACTTC.

J is TRBJ2-1 and V is TRBV6-6, with D maybe TRBD2 (5 bases). Between the trimmed V and J ends, which lost 8 bases and 8 bases, there was a span of 13 bases. Germline values: CDR1 MNHNY, CDR2 SVGAGI (reference sequence). The CDR3 runs 12 residues. The CDR3 is CASRAGLDEQFF. Written as DNA, the CDR3 is TGTGCCAGCCGGGCGGGTTTGGATGAGCAGTTCTTC.

V and J are TRBV28 and TRBJ1-1; weak D call: TRBD1 (6 bases). Germline V gene lookup returns CDR1 MDHEN and CDR2 SYDVKM. This CDR3 is 16 amino acids long. V lost 6 bases to trimming and J lost 0 bases, with 17 bases between them. The DNA for the CDR3 is TGTGCCAGCAGGAGTCCAGGGGTTCGAATGAACACTGAAGCTTTCTTT. This codes for CASRSPGVRMNTEAFF.

V gene TRBV23-1 combines with J gene TRBJ1-5; tentatively, D is TRBD1 (5 bases). TRBV23-1 qualifies as an ORF whose function is uncertain. V was clipped by 4 bases and J by 3 bases, with 16 bases between them. This CDR3 has 16 residues. CDR3 DNA: TGCGCCAGCAGTCTATCACCCGGACAAATCAATCAGCCCCAGCATTTT. This codes for CASSLSPGQINQPQHF.

The V gene is TRBV5-1, the J gene TRBJ2-2; the D gene is possibly TRBD2 (6 bases). CDR3 size: 15 residues. The V gene's germline CDR1 is SGHRS and CDR2 YFSETQ. The ends were cut back, 4 bases at V and 3 bases at J, with 13 bases in the middle. This CDR3 reads CASSAGPSDTGELFF. For the CDR3, the DNA is TGCGCCAGCAGCGCGGGTCCTAGCGACACCGGGGAGCTGTTTTTT.

The J gene is TRBJ1-5, the V gene TRBV28, with 7 bases fitting TRBD1. The CDR3 extends over 15 amino acids. V was clipped by 5 bases and J by 6 bases; unmatched bases: 10. The germline CDR1 and CDR2 sequences are MDHEN and SYDVKM. The DNA of the CDR3 is TGTGCCAGCAGTCGAGACAGGGTGTTTCCTCAGCCCCAGCATTTT. Amino acid sequence: CASSRDRVFPQPQHF.

This chain uses TRBV4-3 with TRBJ1-1; TRBD1 is a possible D gene (5 bases). The V gene's germline CDR1 is LGHNA and CDR2 YSLEER. Trimming removed 8 bases at V and 2 bases at J, with 15 bases between. The CDR3 has 14 residues. This CDR3 reads CASSRRGFNTEAFF. The DNA of the CDR3 is TGCGCCAGCTCGAGGAGGGGCTTTAACACTGAAGCTTTCTTT.

The CDR3 DNA follows: TGTGCCAGCAGTCCCGCGGGGGGCCGAGTTTCAGATACGCAGTATTTT. Its translation: CASSPAGGRVSDTQYF. V is TRBV7-2 and J is TRBJ2-3; 8 bases agree with TRBD2. V lost 6 bases to trimming and J lost 4 bases; unmatched junction nucleotides: 12. CDR1 and CDR2 (germline): SGHTA, FQGNSA. CDR3 length: 16 residues.

This clone was counted a single time. The genes are TRBV14 and TRBJ2-5; D remains ambiguous. This CDR3 is built from 15 residues. V dropped 4 bases and J dropped 5 bases, with 17 bases sitting between them. Germline CDR1 reads SGHDN; CDR2 reads FVKESK. The CDR3, as DNA: TGTGCCAGCAGCCCCTTCGGTACCCTCGGTGAGACCCAGTACTTC. As protein: CASSPFGTLGETQYF.

The chain is built from TRBV10-1 and TRBJ1-2, with D possibly matching TRBD1 (5 bases). CDR3 length: 17 residues. V dropped 4 bases and J dropped 6 bases, with 24 bases sitting between them. Germline-derived CDR1 and CDR2 are WNHNN and SYGVQD (reference sequence). The CDR3 spells CASSVPRGKGEVDGYTF. The CDR3 bases are TGCGCCAGCAGTGTCCCCCGGGGAAAAGGGGAGGTTGATGGCTACACCTTC.

The chain links TRBV6-5 to TRBJ2-7; D call uncertain. The CDR3 sequence is 15 residues long. Germline CDR1 reads MNHEY; CDR2 reads SVGAGI. Trimming left V 0 bases short and J 0 bases short, with 9 bases between. The DNA of the CDR3 is TGTGCCAGCAGTTACTCGTGGGCGAGCTCCTACGAGCAGTACTTC. Amino acids: CASSYSWASSYEQYF.

The chain links TRBV2 to TRBJ2-3; TRBD1 matches 9 bases. The V and J ends lost 11 bases and 2 bases, in that order; junction bases with no gene match: 5. Germline V CDR1 and CDR2: SNHLY, FYNNEI. The CDR3 runs to 13 residues. This chain's CDR3 is CAWRDRDTDTQYF. DNA for the CDR3: TGTGCCTGGCGGGACAGGGACACAGATACGCAGTATTTT.

J is TRBJ2-2 and V is TRBV15; perhaps TRBD2 as D (6 bases). Germline CDR1 LNHNV, CDR2 YYDKDF (reference sequence). This CDR3 spans 16 amino acids. The V end lost 1 base, the J end lost 1 base, and 10 bases lay between the germline ends. CDR3 sequence (DNA): TGTGCCACCAGCAGAGGCGGGACCTTGAACACCGGGGAGCTGTTTTTT. As protein: CATSRGGTLNTGELFF.

The chain joins TRBV29-1 to TRBJ2-5, with 9 bases aligning to TRBD1. After removal of 4 bases from V and 5 bases from J, the junction contained 8 bases not matched to a gene. Germline loops: CDR1 SQVTM, CDR2 ANQGSEA. This CDR3 region has 14 residues. CDR3 coding DNA: TGCAGCGTTGCATTCGGGACAGGGAGGGAGACCCAGTACTTC. It encodes CSVAFGTGRETQYF.

The CDR3 protein is CASSLNWGSSSGSTRDEQYF. The DNA of the CDR3 is TGTGCCAGCAGTTTAAATTGGGGTTCTTCGAGCGGGAGTACCCGGGACGAGCAGTACTTC. The chain carries TRBV28 and TRBJ2-7, with 8 bases identical to TRBD2. The trim removed 2 bases at V and 5 bases at J, leaving 23 bases unmatched. In germline, CDR1 is MDHEN, CDR2 SYDVKM. The CDR3 is 20 residues long.

The V gene is TRBV11-3, the J gene TRBJ1-3; D gene ambiguous. V was clipped by 5 bases and J by 2 bases, with 10 bases between them. The CDR3 is made up of 14 amino acids. CDR1 is SGHNT and CDR2 is YENEEA in the germline V gene. The CDR3 DNA sequence: TGTGCCAGCAGCGGAGGGAAAACTGGAAACACCATATATTTT. Translated: CASSGGKTGNTIYF.

The chain carries TRBV11-3 and TRBJ2-5; possibly TRBD2 for D (5 bases). In germline, CDR1 is SGHNT, CDR2 YENEEA. The CDR3 contains 13 residues. Trimming took 6 bases from V and 5 from J, leaving 13 bases between them. CDR3 amino acids: CASSPDAGETQYF. The CDR3 DNA reads as TGTGCCAGCAGTCCCGACGCGGGTGAGACCCAGTACTTC.

The chain joins TRBV2 to TRBJ2-1, with 13 bases identical to TRBD2. The CDR3 is 16 residues long. V was clipped by 1 base and J by 10 bases; unmatched bases: 7. Germline V gene sequence: CDR1 SNHLY, CDR2 FYNNEI. The CDR3 spells CASSEGQPTSGGEQFF. In nucleotides, the CDR3 is TGTGCCAGCAGTGAAGGTCAACCGACTAGCGGGGGGGAGCAGTTCTTC.

J is TRBJ2-1 and V is TRBV29-1, with TRBD2 matching 7 bases. V dropped 4 bases and J dropped 4; count of bases not matched to a gene: 10. Per germline, CDR1 SQVTM and CDR2 ANQGSEA. This CDR3 is 15 amino acids long. This CDR3 reads CSVGGGETGYNEQFF. The DNA of the CDR3 is TGCAGCGTTGGGGGAGGGGAAACAGGTTACAATGAGCAGTTCTTC.

The chain carries TRBV6-1 and TRBJ1-2; 8 nucleotides match TRBD1. The CDR3 runs 15 residues. Per germline, CDR1 MNHNS and CDR2 SASEGT. The junction had 9 bases not matched to a gene; V was cut back by 6 bases and J by 3 bases. The CDR3: CASRDMTGEDYGYTF. The CDR3 nucleotides are TGTGCCAGCAGAGACATGACAGGGGAGGACTATGGCTACACCTTC.

The J gene is TRBJ1-1, the V gene TRBV20-1; D perhaps matches TRBD1 (5 bases). Germline values: CDR1 DFQATT, CDR2 SNEGSKA (reference sequence). This CDR3 is 10 amino acids long. V lost 6 bases, J lost 6 bases, and 8 bases lay in between. The CDR3 sequence is CSAWGPEAFF. Here the CDR3 DNA reads TGCAGTGCCTGGGGCCCTGAAGCTTTCTTT.

The gene calls are TRBV2 and TRBJ2-3, with D possibly being TRBD1 (5 bases). Trimming pared 6 bases from V and 6 bases from J, leaving 10 bases between. The CDR3 runs to 12 residues. Germline assignment: CDR1 SNHLY and CDR2 FYNNEI. The DNA of the CDR3 is TGTGCCAGCAGCTGGGGCCTGGATACGCAGTATTTT. It is translated as CASSWGLDTQYF.